Listed here are 23 T cell receptor beta chains from one sample, sequenced in a study of blood T cells in healthy people across ages (dated by TCRdb to between 2014 and 2016). The method behind the library was 5' RACE. TCRdb shows the sequencer as Illumina HiSeq 2500. A second PCR of about 6 to 12 cycles was run with a J-beta primer mix and a sample-barcoded 5' primer. In TCRdb, the public reads were trimmed at Q25 with fastp and aligned with MiXCR, with productive beta chains retained. Duplicate CDR3 protein sequences are folded into a single record with the most common DNA and genes. The sample has some 1.5 million distinct CDR3 sequences on record, 28% of them singletons. The ten largest clonotypes hold 7.7% of the sample. The source material was blood. These receptors all come from a woman between 25 and 40 years old in good health.

This clonotype was detected a few times. The chain combines TRBV20-1 with TRBJ1-2; no clear D gene. V gave up 3 bases and J gave up 5 bases, with 4 bases separating them. The germline V gene has CDR1 DFQATT and CDR2 SNEGSKA (reference sequence). CDR3 length: 10 residues. CDR3 nucleotides: TGCAGTGCTAGGGGGTATGGCTACACCTTC. This encodes CSARGYGYTF.

To note about this clonotype: Since a much larger clone is just one base distant, this may be a read error. The rearrangement uses TRBV10-3 and TRBJ2-5; D ambiguous. Matching the DNA end better, TRBJ2-7 makes the J call doubtful. Germline V gene data show CDR1 as ENHRY and CDR2 as SYGVKD. This CDR3 spans 15 amino acids. CDR3 sequence reads: CATSEFGPETGEQYF. CDR3 coding DNA: TGTGCCACCAGTGAGTTCGGCCCCGAAACTGGCGAGCAGTACTTC.

About this clonotype itself: One end of the junction fails to match germline, which may point to a read error. The J gene is TRBJ2-7, the V gene TRBV7-9; D unresolved. The CDR3 consists of 12 residues. CDR1 and CDR2 from the germline V gene are SEHNR and FQNEAQ (reference sequence). The CDR3 protein is CAISLRQGEQYF. The CDR3 region has the DNA TGTGCCATCAGCTTACGGCAAGGCGAGCAGTACTTC.

The chain carries TRBV7-2 and TRBJ2-2; 10 nucleotides match TRBD2. The CDR3 contains 16 residues. Germline CDR1 is SGHTA and CDR2 is FQGNSA. The V gene end was trimmed by 4 bases and the J gene end by 6 bases; junction bases not matched to a gene: 8. For the CDR3, the DNA is TGTGCCAGCAGCTCCAGAATAGCGGGAGGCGCCGGGGAGCTGTTTTTT. Its translation is CASSSRIAGGAGELFF.

This clonotype showed up just a few times. V usage is TRBV5-1 and J usage is TRBJ2-2; the match to TRBD2 covers 7 bases. The trim removed 2 bases at V and 6 bases at J, leaving 7 bases unmatched. Germline V gene sequence: CDR1 SGHRS, CDR2 YFSETQ. This CDR3 comprises 15 residues. The CDR3 nucleotides read TGCGCCAGCAGCTTCCGGCTCAGCGGGGCCGGGGAGCTGTTTTTT. Its translation is CASSFRLSGAGELFF.

There are a few counts of this clonotype. This chain joins TRBV20-1 and TRBJ1-5; possibly TRBD1 for D (5 bases). The CDR3 totals 13 residues. Trimming shortened V by 3 bases and J by 11 bases, and 17 bases separated the two germline ends. CDR1 is DFQATT, CDR2 SNEGSKA, per germline (reference sequence). The CDR3 loop reads CSARRDGSAAQHF. CDR3 DNA sequence: TGCAGTGCTAGGAGGGACGGATCCGCAGCCCAGCATTTT.

Note on this clonotype: A junction boundary mismatches the germline segment, possibly from a read error. The chain combines TRBV15 with TRBJ1-5, with D tentatively TRBD1 (5 bases). Germline V gene data show CDR1 as LNHNV and CDR2 as YYDKDF (reference sequence). The CDR3 runs 16 residues. The CDR3 sequence: CVTSRVGGLRNQPQHF. The CDR3 DNA reads TGTGTCACCAGCAGAGTCGGGGGACTTCGCAATCAGCCCCAGCATTTT.

The CDR3 reads CASSGLVGEQFF. CDR3 DNA: TGTGCCAGCAGTGGGTTAGTAGGCGAGCAGTTCTTC. The rearrangement uses TRBV6-2 or TRBV6-3 and TRBJ2-1; the D is unclear. The CDR3 totals 12 residues. Germline CDR1 is MNHEY and CDR2 is SVGEGT. Trimming left V 5 bases short and J 10 bases short, with 12 bases between.

This clonotype occurred a few times. The chain links TRBV7-7 to TRBJ1-4; unclear D gene. This CDR3 is built from 13 residues. V was shortened by 6 bases and J by 8 bases, with 13 bases between the two germline ends. CDR1 and CDR2 from the germline V gene are SSHAT and FNYEAQ (reference sequence). CDR3 DNA sequence: TGTGCCAGCAGTACGCAGGTCGGAGAAAAACTGTTTTTT. Translated, it gives CASSTQVGEKLFF.

The rearrangement links TRBV7-2 to TRBJ2-5; 9 bases match TRBD2. The CDR3 covers 15 residues. Germline-derived CDR1 and CDR2 are SGHTA and FQGNSA. With V trimmed by 1 base and J by 4 bases, 4 bases remained unmatched. The CDR3 DNA reads TGTGCCAGCAGCTTAGGAATTAGCGGGAGAGAGACCCAGTACTTC. The encoded protein is CASSLGISGRETQYF.

This clonotype appeared many times. The chain is built from TRBV7-2 and TRBJ2-3; tentatively, D is TRBD2 (6 bases). The CDR3 is made up of 15 amino acids. Germline loops: CDR1 SGHTA, CDR2 FQGNSA. Trimming took 4 bases from V and 0 from J, leaving 11 bases between them. The CDR3 nucleotides read TGTGCCAGCAGCTCATCGGGGACTAGCACAGATACGCAGTATTTT. Residues: CASSSSGTSTDTQYF.

This clonotype has only a few counts. The rearrangement joins TRBV29-1 to TRBJ1-2; D remains ambiguous. Germline V gene data show CDR1 as SQVTM and CDR2 as ANQGSEA. The CDR3 runs to 13 residues. The V and J ends lost 7 bases and 4 bases respectively, with 16 bases between them. For the CDR3, the DNA is TGCAGCGGGAGAGACGGAGGTGGCTATGGCTACACCTTC. It is translated as CSGRDGGGYGYTF.

This rearrangement joins TRBV29-1 to TRBJ2-3; no definite D call. The germline CDR1 and CDR2 sequences are SQVTM and ANQGSEA. This CDR3 contains 13 residues. The V end was cut by 4 bases, the J end by 4 bases, with 12 bases between. The CDR3 here is CSVALTVADTQYF. The CDR3 DNA reads TGCAGCGTTGCCCTCACGGTGGCAGATACGCAGTATTTT.

The J gene is TRBJ2-3, the V gene TRBV7-2; D remains unclear. V shed 7 bases and J shed 5 bases, with 13 bases lying between them. Germline V gives CDR1 SGHTA, CDR2 FQGNSA. The CDR3 is 13 amino acids. CDR3 in amino acids: CASNGLNRDTQYF. CDR3 coding DNA: TGTGCCAGCAACGGGTTAAACCGAGATACGCAGTATTTT.

The J gene is TRBJ2-5, the V gene TRBV20-1; D possibly matches TRBD1 or TRBD2 (5 bases each). V was trimmed by 0 bases and J by 3 bases, leaving 14 bases between them. The CDR3 covers 15 residues. CDR1 is DFQATT and CDR2 is SNEGSKA in the germline V gene (reference sequence). CDR3 nucleotide sequence: TGCAGTGCTAGAGATTCCCGGGACCTCAAAGAGACCCAGTACTTC. Translated, it gives CSARDSRDLKETQYF.

The chain recombines TRBV18 with TRBJ2-7; TRBD1 might be the D (6 bases). CDR1 is KGHSH and CDR2 is LQKENI in the germline V gene. This CDR3 has 14 residues. V dropped 3 bases and J dropped 6 bases, with 15 bases sitting between them. This chain's CDR3 is CASSPRTEGAEQYF. CDR3 coding DNA: TGTGCCAGCTCACCCCGGACAGAGGGTGCCGAGCAGTACTTC.

The J gene is TRBJ2-3, the V gene TRBV5-5; 10 bases line up with TRBD2. The V segment lost 0 bases and the J segment 4 bases; nucleotides outside the gene matches: 8. Germline-derived CDR1 and CDR2 are SGHKS and YYEKEE (reference sequence). This CDR3 has 17 residues. The CDR3 coding sequence is TGTGCCAGCAGCTTGGGTAGCGGGGGGAAATCTTCAGATACGCAGTATTTT. Translation: CASSLGSGGKSSDTQYF.

This clonotype has ten or more counts. The chain combines TRBV7-6 with TRBJ2-1, with D perhaps assigned TRBD1 or TRBD2 (5 bases each). CDR1 is SGHVS, CDR2 FNYEAQ, per germline. The CDR3 loop spans 17 amino acids. V lost 0 bases and J 0 bases, leaving 12 bases between the germline ends. CDR3 nucleotides: TGTGCCAGCAGCTTAGCGCTAGCAGGGAGCTCCTACAATGAGCAGTTCTTC. Protein: CASSLALAGSSYNEQFF.

At least ten counts were recorded for this clonotype. For the CDR3, the DNA is TGTGCCATCAGGAAGGGACAGGGGAGGTCCTACGAGCAGTACTTC. It is translated as CAIRKGQGRSYEQYF. This chain uses TRBV10-3 with TRBJ2-7, with 10 bases matching TRBD1. CDR3 length: 15 residues. CDR1 is ENHRY, CDR2 SYGVKD, per germline. Trimming took 6 bases from V and 1 from J; bases not matched to a gene: 6.

The rearrangement joins TRBV9 to TRBJ1-1, with TRBD1 matching over 9 bases. V shed 5 bases and J 3 bases; nucleotides not matched to a gene: 2. This CDR3 is 13 amino acids long. The germline V gene encodes CDR1 SGDLS and CDR2 YYNGEE. CDR3 DNA sequence: TGTGCCAGCAGACAGGGGGCTGACACTGAAGCTTTCTTT. Translation gives CASRQGADTEAFF.

The chain links TRBV11-3 to TRBJ2-3; 12 nucleotides agree with TRBD2. The CDR3 is 17 residues long. V trimming: 0 bases; J trimming: 0 bases; junction bases outside the gene matches: 1. Germline assignment: CDR1 SGHNT and CDR2 YENEEA. The CDR3 sequence: CASSLDGTSGSTDTQYF. The CDR3 region has the DNA TGTGCCAGCAGCTTAGACGGGACTAGCGGGAGCACAGATACGCAGTATTTT. The entire variable domain, with the rest obtained from reference TRBV11-3 and TRBJ2-3, is as follows: EAGVVQSPRYKIIEKKQPVAFWCNPISGHNTLYWYLQNLGQGPELLIRYENEEAVDDSQLPKDRFSAERLKGVDSTLKIQPAELGDSAVYLCASSLDGTSGSTDTQYFGPGTRLTVL.

Ten or more counts support this clonotype. This chain joins TRBV15 and TRBJ2-7; 9 bases are shared with TRBD2. CDR1 is LNHNV, CDR2 YYDKDF, per germline (reference sequence). There are 17 residues in the CDR3. After removal of 1 base from V and 1 base from J, the junction contained 8 bases not matched to a gene. The CDR3 DNA reads TGTGCCACCAGCAGAGGTAGCGGGGGTCGTCGATCCTACGAGCAGTACTTC. Encoded protein: CATSRGSGGRRSYEQYF.

The chain couples TRBV15 to TRBJ2-5; tentatively, D is TRBD1 (6 bases). Germline loops: CDR1 LNHNV, CDR2 YYDKDF (reference sequence). The CDR3 has 13 amino acids. V lost 7 bases to trimming and J lost 5 bases, with 14 bases between them. This CDR3 is CATTYKGVETQYF. Written as DNA, the CDR3 is TGTGCCACCACCTACAAGGGGGTGGAGACCCAGTACTTC.